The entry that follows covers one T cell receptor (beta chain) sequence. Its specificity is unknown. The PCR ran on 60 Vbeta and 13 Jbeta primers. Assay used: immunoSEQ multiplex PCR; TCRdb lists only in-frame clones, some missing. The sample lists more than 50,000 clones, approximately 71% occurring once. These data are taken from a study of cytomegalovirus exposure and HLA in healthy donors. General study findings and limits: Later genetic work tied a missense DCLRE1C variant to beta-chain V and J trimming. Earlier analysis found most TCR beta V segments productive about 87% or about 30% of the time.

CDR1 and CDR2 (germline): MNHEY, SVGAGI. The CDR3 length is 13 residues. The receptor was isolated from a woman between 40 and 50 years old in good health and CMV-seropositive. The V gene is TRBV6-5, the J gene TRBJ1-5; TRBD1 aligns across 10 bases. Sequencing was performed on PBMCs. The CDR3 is CAMGTGDNQPQHF. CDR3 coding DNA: TGTGCGATGGGGACAGGGGACAATCAGCCCCAGCATTTT.